Shown below are 29 T cell receptor beta chains from a single sample sequenced in a study of neurological immune-mediated disorders. Time point of the sample: longitudinal time-point 3. TCRdb ran MiXCR on the 5' RACE reads and lists one entry per CDR3 protein. This sample yields roughly 49,000 distinct CDR3 sequences, of which 12% are seen a single time; approximately 10% belongs to the top ten. The sequenced material came from PBMCs. The receptors here all came from a male donor with HTLV-1-associated myelopathy (HAM/TSP).

This sequence joins TRBV20-1 and TRBJ2-7; D is ambiguous. Trimming shortened V by 4 bases and J by 3 bases, and 7 bases separated the two germline ends. The CDR3 length is 11 residues. Germline loops: CDR1 DFQATT, CDR2 SNEGSKA (reference sequence). The CDR3 DNA follows: TGCAGTGCTACCCTAGTCTACGAGCAGTACTTC. Translating it yields CSATLVYEQYF.

This clonotype has a count of ten or more. The V gene is TRBV21-1, the J gene TRBJ1-1; TRBD1, the D gene given by the table, was not confirmed from the DNA. TRBV21-1 is a known pseudogene. The length of the CDR3 is 19 residues. The CDR3 DNA reads TGTGCCAGCAGCAAAGCGACCGGGGAGCCTCAGAGAACGAACACTGAAGCTTTCTTT. This translates into CASSKATGEPQRTNTEAFF.

This clonotype was counted ten times or more. The chain has TRBV20-1 and TRBJ1-1, with D tentatively TRBD1 (5 bases). The V end was cut by 2 bases, the J end by 5 bases, with 12 bases between. The length of the CDR3 is 13 residues. Germline CDR1 and CDR2: DFQATT and SNEGSKA (reference sequence). The CDR3 is CSARIPGGTEAFF. DNA of the CDR3: TGCAGTGCTAGAATCCCGGGGGGGACTGAAGCTTTCTTT.

This clonotype was counted ten times or more. This chain connects TRBV11-2 to TRBJ2-3; the match to TRBD2 covers 8 bases. CDR1 and CDR2 from the germline V gene are SGHAT and FQNNGV. The J segment lost 4 bases and the V segment lost 6 bases, leaving 15 bases of the junction unmatched. CDR3 length: 17 amino acids. Here the CDR3 DNA reads TGTGCCAGCAGGAACGGGGCGGGGGGCCCTTCGCCAGATACGCAGTATTTT. Its protein product is CASRNGAGGPSPDTQYF.

This sequence joins TRBV7-2 and TRBJ1-4; D remains unclear. CDR3 size: 15 residues. With 5 bases removed from V and 6 bases from J, the gap between germline ends came to 16 bases. Germline assignment: CDR1 SGHTA and CDR2 FQGNSA. This CDR3 reads CASSPQWGWDEKLFF. The CDR3 bases are TGTGCCAGCAGCCCCCAGTGGGGTTGGGATGAAAAACTGTTTTTT.

This clonotype was recorded at least ten times. This chain connects TRBV5-1 to TRBJ1-3; D might be TRBD1 (5 bases). The germline V and J ends were trimmed by 0 bases and 5 bases, with 27 bases remaining between them. CDR1 SGHRS and CDR2 YFSETQ come from the germline V gene. The CDR3 is 20 amino acids. The CDR3 sequence: CASSLEGTLQHRGMRNTIYF. CDR3 DNA: TGCGCCAGCAGCTTGGAGGGGACCCTACAGCACCGAGGGATGAGAAACACCATATATTTT.

This clonotype appeared many times. This chain joins TRBV7-9 and TRBJ1-4, with D unclear. CDR1 and CDR2 from the germline V gene are SEHNR and FQNEAQ (reference sequence). Trimming removed 5 bases from V and 4 bases from J, with 2 bases in between. The CDR3 extends over 11 amino acids. The DNA of the CDR3 is TGTGCCAGCAGCCATAATGAAAAACTGTTTTTT. It is translated as CASSHNEKLFF.

This clonotype has a count of ten or more. The chain combines TRBV15 with TRBJ2-7; D gene unclear. The germline CDR1 and CDR2 sequences are LNHNV and YYDKDF (reference sequence). The CDR3 length is 14 residues. V shed 5 bases and J shed 6 bases, with 17 bases lying between them. In DNA form, the CDR3 reads TGTGCCACCAGCTCTCGGGTCGGGTTGGGCGAGCAGTACTTC. As protein: CATSSRVGLGEQYF.

This clonotype has a count of ten or more. The chain couples TRBV9 to TRBJ2-3, with D maybe TRBD1 (6 bases). Germline V gene data show CDR1 as SGDLS and CDR2 as YYNGEE. The CDR3 has 15 amino acids. V lost 2 bases and J lost 0, with 10 bases in between. The CDR3 DNA reads TGTGCCAGCAGCGTCGGACAGACTAGCACAGATACGCAGTATTTT. Protein sequence: CASSVGQTSTDTQYF.

This clonotype was seen repeatedly, ten times or more. V and J are TRBV5-1 and TRBJ2-7, with 8 bases matching TRBD1. CDR1 and CDR2 (germline): SGHRS, YFSETQ. After removal of 3 bases from V and 0 bases from J, the junction contained 5 bases not matched to a gene. The CDR3 extends over 15 amino acids. The CDR3 DNA sequence: TGCGCCAGCAGCTGGACAGGGACGAGCTCCTACGAGCAGTACTTC. It codes for CASSWTGTSSYEQYF. Combining the CDR3 with reference TRBV5-1 and TRBJ2-7 gives the whole variable domain KAGVTQTPRYLIKTRGQQVTLSCSPISGHRSVSWYQQTPGQGLQFLFEYFSETQRNKGNFPGRFSGRQFSNSRSEMNVSTLELGDSALYLCASSWTGTSSYEQYFGPGTRLTVT.

This clonotype has a count of ten or more. The V and J genes are TRBV5-1 and TRBJ1-1, with D possibly being TRBD1 (5 bases). V lost 4 bases and J lost 4, with 11 bases in between. CDR3 length: 13 amino acids. Germline CDR1 and CDR2: SGHRS and YFSETQ. CDR3 sequence: CASSEGVSTEAFF. CDR3 bases: TGCGCCAGCAGCGAAGGGGTGAGCACTGAAGCTTTCTTT.

This clonotype was counted at least ten times. The chain has TRBV12-3 or TRBV12-4 and TRBJ2-7; TRBD1 is a possible D gene (6 bases). V was trimmed by 4 bases and J by 4 bases, leaving 14 bases between them. This CDR3 is built from 14 residues. CDR3 coding DNA: TGTGCCAGCAGTTCCTTGGACAGACCGTACGAGCAGTACTTC. It specifies CASSSLDRPYEQYF.

The chain joins TRBV7-9 to TRBJ1-1, with 8 positions matching TRBD1. The CDR3 extends over 14 amino acids. Losses at the gene ends were 10 bases for V and 1 base for J; bases not matched to a gene: 8. CDR1 is SEHNR and CDR2 is FQNEAQ in the germline V gene (reference sequence). The CDR3 reads CATLRDRSNTEAFF. As DNA, the CDR3 is TGTGCCACCTTAAGGGACAGGTCGAACACTGAAGCTTTCTTT.

The chain couples TRBV28 to TRBJ2-5, with 9 positions matching TRBD1. CDR1 is MDHEN, CDR2 SYDVKM, per germline. CDR3 length equals 16 residues. Trimming at V came to 6 bases and at J to 2 bases, leaving 10 bases not matched to a gene. The CDR3 sequence is CASRYPPGQGQETQYF. CDR3 nucleotides: TGTGCCAGCAGATATCCACCGGGACAGGGACAAGAGACCCAGTACTTC.

A few counts support this clonotype. V gene TRBV7-2 combines with J gene TRBJ2-7; D is undetermined. This CDR3 comprises 13 residues. V was cut by 4 bases and J by 2 bases, with 9 bases left in between. Germline V gene sequence: CDR1 SGHTA, CDR2 FQGNSA. The CDR3 sequence is CASSSLPTYEQYF. DNA of the CDR3: TGTGCCAGCAGCTCGCTCCCAACCTACGAGCAGTACTTC.

This clonotype appeared many times. CDR3 in amino acids: CASSPVRGEKLFF. Written as DNA, the CDR3 is TGTGCCAGCAGCCCCGTACGTGGCGAAAAACTGTTTTTT. The genes are TRBV7-8 and TRBJ1-4; D is unresolved. V shed 5 bases and J shed 8 bases, with 12 bases lying between them. CDR1 SGHVS and CDR2 FQNEAQ come from the germline V gene. The CDR3 extends over 13 amino acids.

This clonotype was recorded many times. The CDR3 region has the DNA TGTGCCATCAGAACTTTTTCGTCAGAGACCCAGTACTTC. Protein: CAIRTFSSETQYF. The chain carries TRBV10-3 and TRBJ2-5; no definite D call. Germline CDR1 and CDR2: ENHRY and SYGVKD. The length of the CDR3 is 13 residues. The V and J ends lost 6 bases and 4 bases respectively, with 12 bases between them.

The CDR3, as DNA: TGTGCCAGCGGGGGGAGGAGGGGGCGAAGGGAGACCCAGTACTTC. Translation: CASGGRRGRRETQYF. This chain links TRBV28 with TRBJ2-5; possibly TRBD1 for D (7 bases). V was cut by 8 bases and J by 5 bases, with 21 bases left in between. The CDR3 consists of 15 residues. Germline V gene lookup returns CDR1 MDHEN and CDR2 SYDVKM.

There are many counts of this clonotype. The chain uses TRBV20-1 and TRBJ2-1; no clear D gene. With 1 base removed from V and 6 bases from J, the gap between germline ends came to 13 bases. The CDR3 totals 14 residues. Germline V gene sequence: CDR1 DFQATT, CDR2 SNEGSKA (reference sequence). CDR3 DNA sequence: TGCAGTGCTAGAGGCCGGCGTAGGGTCAATGAGCAGTTCTTC. Residues: CSARGRRRVNEQFF.

This clonotype was found many times. This chain uses TRBV6-2 or TRBV6-3 with TRBJ2-1, with D perhaps TRBD2 (6 bases). The V end lost 4 bases, the J end lost 7 bases, and 17 bases lay between the germline ends. CDR3 length equals 15 residues. Germline CDR1 is MNHEY and CDR2 is SVGEGT. The CDR3 sequence: CASSFWFSGGNEQFF. The CDR3 DNA is TGTGCCAGCAGTTTTTGGTTTAGCGGAGGGAATGAGCAGTTCTTC.

The V and J genes are TRBV5-1 and TRBJ2-6; D remains ambiguous. The CDR3 has 17 amino acids. V dropped 4 bases and J dropped 4 bases, with 18 bases sitting between them. The germline V gene encodes CDR1 SGHRS and CDR2 YFSETQ. The CDR3 coding sequence is TGCGCCAGCAGCCCTCCGCCGGGCGGCAGGGGGGCCAACGTCCTGACTTTC. The encoded protein is CASSPPPGGRGANVLTF.

This clonotype was detected ten times or more. The chain joins TRBV5-1 to TRBJ1-1, with TRBD1 matching over 9 bases. From germline, CDR1 is SGHRS and CDR2 YFSETQ. Trimming took 0 bases from V and 2 from J; bases not matched to a gene: 2. The CDR3 runs 15 residues. The CDR3 bases are TGCGCCAGCAGCTTGGGACAGGGGGGAAACACTGAAGCTTTCTTT. Amino acid sequence: CASSLGQGGNTEAFF.

This clonotype came up many times. V usage is TRBV7-6 and J usage is TRBJ2-2, with 7 bases matching TRBD1. This CDR3 has 17 residues. The germline V gene encodes CDR1 SGHVS and CDR2 FNYEAQ. The ends lost 5 bases at V and 3 bases at J; junction bases unmatched: 12. This CDR3 reads CASSAISTGTHTGELFF. Written as DNA, the CDR3 is TGTGCCAGCAGCGCGATCTCGACAGGGACCCACACCGGGGAGCTGTTTTTT. Using reference TRBV7-6 and TRBJ2-2 for the parts outside the CDR3, the full variable domain is GAGVSQSPRYKVTKRGQDVALRCDPISGHVSLYWYRQALGQGPEFLTYFNYEAQQDKSGLPNDRFSAERPEGSISTLTIQRTEQRDSAMYRCASSAISTGTHTGELFFGEGSRLTVL.

This clonotype has a count of ten or more. The V call is TRBV27, the J call TRBJ2-7, with D maybe TRBD1 (6 bases). The germline CDR1 and CDR2 sequences are MNHEY and SMNVEV (reference sequence). This CDR3 has 12 amino acids. Trimming took off 6 bases at V and 5 bases at J, with 11 bases between the two ends. CDR3 sequence reads: CASRQGGNEQYF. The CDR3 DNA is TGTGCCAGCAGACAGGGCGGCAACGAGCAGTACTTC.

The sample holds a few counts of this clonotype. The chain has TRBV7-9 and TRBJ2-7; D unclear. The germline gives CDR1 SEHNR, CDR2 FQNEAQ (reference sequence). V was clipped by 1 base and J by 2 bases, with 9 bases between them. This CDR3 is 14 amino acids long. CDR3 coding DNA: TGTGCCAGCAGCTTAGGCGACGGACCCTACGAGCAGTACTTC. It codes for CASSLGDGPYEQYF.

This clonotype has ten or more counts. The rearrangement joins TRBV7-9 to TRBJ1-2; 8 positions agree with TRBD1. The CDR3 runs 13 residues. Germline V CDR1 and CDR2: SEHNR, FQNEAQ (reference sequence). The V and J ends lost 5 bases and 4 bases, in that order; junction bases with no gene match: 3. The CDR3 reads CASSQQGGYGYTF. CDR3 DNA sequence: TGTGCCAGCAGCCAACAGGGGGGCTATGGCTACACCTTC.

This clonotype was seen at least ten times. The chain is built from TRBV7-9 and TRBJ2-7; 7 bases agree with TRBD1. Germline lookup yields CDR1 SEHNR and CDR2 FQNEAQ (reference sequence). This CDR3 region has 17 residues. The J segment lost 4 bases and the V segment lost 1 base, leaving 13 bases of the junction unmatched. In DNA form, the CDR3 reads TGTGCCAGCAGCTTAGGTTGGGGGACAGTCGTCTCGTACGAGCAGTACTTC. It encodes CASSLGWGTVVSYEQYF.

This clonotype was found many times. J is TRBJ1-3 and V is TRBV7-8; D is ambiguous. The germline V gene has CDR1 SGHVS and CDR2 FQNEAQ. The V end lost 5 bases, the J end lost 0 bases, and 11 bases lay between the germline ends. The CDR3 consists of 15 residues. CDR3 DNA sequence: TGTGCCAGCAGCCCCTTGGGGTTCTCTGGAAACACCATATATTTT. It specifies CASSPLGFSGNTIYF.

About this clonotype itself: A much larger clone sits a single nucleotide away, making a read error possible. The CDR3 loop reads CASREEWSTQPQHF. CDR3 DNA: TGTGCCAGCAGGGAGGAGTGGTCTACTCAGCCCCAGCATTTT. This chain uses TRBV2 with TRBJ1-5; D gene uncertain. V lost 6 bases, J lost 6 bases, and 15 bases lay in between. Germline lookup yields CDR1 SNHLY and CDR2 FYNNEI. CDR3 size: 14 residues. The full variable domain, with the rest looked up from reference TRBV2 and TRBJ1-5, is EPEVTQTPSHQVTQMGQEVILRCVPISNHLYFYWYRQILGQKVEFLVSFYNNEISEKSEIFDDQFSVERPDGSNFTLKIRSTKLEDSAMYFCASREEWSTQPQHFGDGTRLSIL.